One and the same sample provided the 30 T cell receptor beta chains below, sequenced in a study of blood T cell repertoires in COVID-19 (dated by TCRdb to the early 2020s). The library was generated by the immunoSEQ multiplex PCR assay. TCRdb re-hosts the immuneACCESS table, in-frame sequences only. Its copies lack some clones; in the studies checked, an unresolved V gene accounts for under half of them, and the cause for the rest is not known. In all, the sample holds about 290,000 clones, and around 89% of those were seen once. The ten most abundant clones make up about 4.6% of the sample. The sequencing input was peripheral blood. All receptors come from a man aged 35-49 years with acute or convalescent COVID-19.

The sample holds one count of this clone. V is TRBV30 and J is TRBJ2-7; 10 bases are a match to TRBD2. This CDR3 spans 14 amino acids. Germline V gene lookup returns CDR1 GTSNPN and CDR2 SVGIG (reference sequence). Unmatched junction bases numbered 3, after V lost 2 bases and J lost 2 bases. The CDR3, as DNA: TGTGCCTGGAGTAAGAGCGGGGGGGCCTACGAGCAGTACTTC. Translation gives CAWSKSGGAYEQYF.

This chain connects TRBV30 to TRBJ2-1; a possible D gene is TRBD1 (7 bases). This CDR3 has 15 residues. V was pared by 0 bases and J by 4 bases, with 13 bases between. CDR1 and CDR2 (germline): GTSNPN, SVGIG (reference sequence). CDR3 in DNA: TGTGCCTGGAGTGTAGGAGGGGGCGGTTACAATGAGCAGTTCTTC. Protein sequence: CAWSVGGGGYNEQFF.

The CDR3 nucleotides read TGTGCCAGCAGTAGTTTCGGACAGACTAACACTGAAGCTTTCTTT. This gives the protein CASSSFGQTNTEAFF. V and J are TRBV5-4 and TRBJ1-1, with D maybe TRBD1 (6 bases). CDR3 length: 15 residues. In germline, CDR1 is SGHNT, CDR2 YYREEE (reference sequence). V was cut by 5 bases and J by 2 bases, with 16 bases left in between.

The CDR3 nucleotides read TGTGCCAGCAGTTTTACTAGCGGGAGTGGGGAGCTGTTTTTT. This encodes CASSFTSGSGELFF. The rearrangement uses TRBV27 and TRBJ2-2, with 11 bases fitting TRBD2. Germline CDR1 and CDR2: MNHEY and SMNVEV (reference sequence). The length of the CDR3 is 14 residues. V dropped 3 bases and J dropped 8; count of bases not matched to a gene: 2.

The chain links TRBV10-3 to TRBJ1-2; TRBD1 aligns across 7 bases. Germline V gives CDR1 ENHRY, CDR2 SYGVKD. The CDR3 length is 15 residues. The V gene end was trimmed by 3 bases and the J gene end by 7 bases; junction bases not matched to a gene: 11. CDR3 DNA: TGTGCCATCAGTGACCAGGGGGGAGGAGAATCTGGCTACACCTTC. This codes for CAISDQGGGESGYTF.

The chain links TRBV30 to TRBJ2-3, with D hard to call. CDR3 size: 15 residues. V was clipped by 0 bases and J by 6 bases, with 16 bases between them. Germline V lookup: CDR1 GTSNPN, CDR2 SVGIG (reference sequence). The CDR3 sequence is CAWSVLLQLPDTQYF. As DNA, the CDR3 is TGTGCCTGGAGTGTACTCCTCCAACTACCTGATACGCAGTATTTT.

The chain recombines TRBV19 with TRBJ2-1; 8 bases fit TRBD2. V dropped 4 bases and J dropped 10; count of bases not matched to a gene: 12. This CDR3 comprises 15 residues. Germline V gives CDR1 LNHDA, CDR2 SQIVND (reference sequence). Written as DNA, the CDR3 is TGTGCCAGTAGTAAAGTGAGAGCGGGGGCCCAGGAGCAGTTCTTC. Residues: CASSKVRAGAQEQFF.

V and J are TRBV2 and TRBJ1-2; TRBD1 matches 8 bases. There are 15 residues in the CDR3. In germline, CDR1 is SNHLY, CDR2 FYNNEI. V gave up 4 bases and J gave up 8 bases; unmatched junction bases: 12. CDR3 sequence: CASSAQGALHLGYTF. In DNA form, the CDR3 reads TGTGCCAGCAGTGCCCAGGGGGCGTTACATTTGGGCTACACCTTC.

This clone was found once. The chain couples TRBV7-3 to TRBJ1-1, with 7 bases fitting TRBD1. The germline V gene encodes CDR1 SGHTA and CDR2 FQGTGA. V dropped 5 bases and J dropped 0; count of bases not matched to a gene: 6. This CDR3 comprises 15 residues. The CDR3 region has the DNA TGTGCCAGCAGCCCAGGGACAGCTATGAACACTGAAGCTTTCTTT. Protein product: CASSPGTAMNTEAFF.

This chain uses TRBV5-8 with TRBJ2-7, with D perhaps TRBD2 (6 bases). V lost 4 bases to trimming and J lost 2 bases, with 16 bases between them. The length of the CDR3 is 15 residues. Per the germline V gene, CDR1 is SGHTS and CDR2 is YDEGEE. This CDR3 is CASSRRGGNPYEQYF. The CDR3 region has the DNA TGTGCCAGCAGCCGCCGTGGGGGGAACCCCTACGAGCAGTACTTC.

The chain links TRBV6-1 to TRBJ2-3; weak D call: TRBD1 (6 bases). CDR1 and CDR2 (germline): MNHNS, SASEGT. The CDR3 totals 18 residues. Trimming shortened V by 0 bases and J by 2 bases, and 18 bases separated the two germline ends. The DNA of the CDR3 is TGTGCCAGCAGTGAAGCTTACTACAGGGCACTCGACACAGATACGCAGTATTTT. Translated: CASSEAYYRALDTDTQYF.

V and J are TRBV2 and TRBJ1-2, with 7 bases aligning to TRBD1. V gave up 6 bases and J gave up 4 bases; unmatched junction bases: 2. CDR1 and CDR2 (germline): SNHLY, FYNNEI. This CDR3 is built from 12 residues. CDR3 DNA sequence: TGTGCCAGCAGGGGACAGATCTATGGCTACACCTTC. It specifies CASRGQIYGYTF.

The V call is TRBV11-2, the J call TRBJ1-4; tentatively, D is TRBD1 (6 bases). V was trimmed by 5 bases and J by 8 bases, leaving 15 bases between them. The germline V gene encodes CDR1 SGHAT and CDR2 FQNNGV. This CDR3 contains 14 residues. As DNA, the CDR3 is TGTGCCAGCAGCCTAACAGGGTTCAACGAAAAACTGTTTTTT. Amino acid sequence: CASSLTGFNEKLFF.

This clone was counted only a few times. This sequence joins TRBV5-1 and TRBJ1-6; TRBD1 matches at 8 bases. The V segment lost 2 bases and the J segment 9 bases; nucleotides outside the gene matches: 7. The CDR3 contains 15 residues. From germline, CDR1 is SGHRS and CDR2 YFSETQ. This CDR3 is CASSLRTGSASPLHF. CDR3 coding DNA: TGCGCCAGCAGCTTAAGGACAGGGTCGGCTTCACCCCTCCACTTT.

Notes on this clone: This sample also contains other DNA sequences that code for the same CDR3. V is TRBV30 and J is TRBJ1-1; D not certain. Trimming left V 2 bases short and J 2 bases short, with 9 bases between. The CDR3 has 13 residues. The germline CDR1 and CDR2 sequences are GTSNPN and SVGIG (reference sequence). DNA of the CDR3: TGTGCCTGGAGTCTGACGGGAAACACTGAAGCTTTCTTT. Its translation: CAWSLTGNTEAFF.

The rearrangement links TRBV20-1 to TRBJ1-1; a weak D match, TRBD1 (5 bases). Germline loops: CDR1 DFQATT, CDR2 SNEGSKA (reference sequence). Trimming pared 3 bases from V and 1 base from J, leaving 15 bases between. The CDR3 consists of 15 residues. CDR3 nucleotide sequence: TGCAGTGCTAGTAGCGGGGCAGGGACGAACACTGAAGCTTTCTTT. Amino acid sequence: CSASSGAGTNTEAFF.

The chain uses TRBV19 and TRBJ2-3; 12 bases line up with TRBD2. CDR1 and CDR2 (germline): LNHDA, SQIVND (reference sequence). The ends lost 5 bases at V and 0 bases at J; junction bases unmatched: 3. The CDR3 spans 16 residues. DNA of the CDR3: TGTGCCAGTAGTTCCGGACTAGCGGGGAGCACAGATACGCAGTATTTT. Residues: CASSSGLAGSTDTQYF. Using reference TRBV19 and TRBJ2-3 for the parts outside the CDR3, the full variable domain is DGGITQSPKYLFRKEGQNVTLSCEQNLNHDAMYWYRQDPGQGLRLIYYSQIVNDFQKGDIAEGYSVSREKKESFPLTVTSAQKNPTAFYLCASSSGLAGSTDTQYFGPGTRLTVL.

The chain employs TRBV19 and TRBJ1-2, with TRBD1 matching 9 bases. Germline CDR1 is LNHDA and CDR2 is SQIVND (reference sequence). V lost 6 bases and J lost 0; bases outside the gene matches: 8. The CDR3 consists of 16 residues. CDR3 in amino acids: CASRRTGVTANYGYTF. CDR3 nucleotide sequence: TGTGCCAGTAGGCGGACAGGGGTAACAGCTAACTATGGCTACACCTTC.

The V gene is TRBV11-2, the J gene TRBJ2-7; D possibly corresponds to TRBD2 (5 bases). Per the germline V gene, CDR1 is SGHAT and CDR2 is FQNNGV. This CDR3 has 13 amino acids. V dropped 5 bases and J dropped 3 bases, with 11 bases sitting between them. CDR3: CASSPASGYEQYF. The CDR3 DNA reads as TGTGCCAGCAGCCCTGCGAGCGGCTACGAGCAGTACTTC.

The chain employs TRBV6-2 or TRBV6-3 and TRBJ1-5; weak D call: TRBD1 (6 bases). The germline V gene encodes CDR1 MNHEY and CDR2 SVGEGT. There are 17 residues in the CDR3. V lost 6 bases and J 5 bases, leaving 23 bases between the germline ends. In DNA, the CDR3 is TGTGCCAGCAGCCCTGACGGGTCGGGGGGCGTATATCAGCCCCAGCATTTT. It encodes CASSPDGSGGVYQPQHF.

The rearrangement uses TRBV5-1 and TRBJ2-7, with 9 bases matching TRBD2. Losses at the gene ends were 3 bases for V and 1 base for J; bases not matched to a gene: 17. The CDR3 has 19 amino acids. Germline V lookup: CDR1 SGHRS, CDR2 YFSETQ. As DNA, the CDR3 is TGCGCCAGCAGCTGGAAATCGCAACCGCCTAGCGGGAAATCCTACGAGCAGTACTTC. It yields the protein CASSWKSQPPSGKSYEQYF.

V usage is TRBV18 and J usage is TRBJ2-7; TRBD1 matches at 8 bases. Germline V CDR1 and CDR2: KGHSH, LQKENI. The CDR3 is 13 amino acids. Trimming at V came to 4 bases and at J to 7 bases, leaving 6 bases not matched to a gene. The CDR3 reads CASSRTGFREQYF. CDR3 in DNA: TGTGCCAGCTCACGGACAGGGTTCAGGGAGCAGTACTTC.

The genes are TRBV2 and TRBJ1-2; tentatively, D is TRBD1 (6 bases). With 4 bases removed from V and 0 bases from J, the gap between germline ends came to 12 bases. CDR1 and CDR2 (germline): SNHLY, FYNNEI. The CDR3 extends over 15 amino acids. The CDR3 region has the DNA TGTGCCAGCAGTGTCCAACAGGGAGCTAACTATGGCTACACCTTC. This sequence encodes CASSVQQGANYGYTF. Full variable domain (rest looked up from reference TRBV2 and TRBJ1-2): EPEVTQTPSHQVTQMGQEVILRCVPISNHLYFYWYRQILGQKVEFLVSFYNNEISEKSEIFDDQFSVERPDGSNFTLKIRSTKLEDSAMYFCASSVQQGANYGYTFGSGTRLTVV.

The CDR3 region is CASSLGGRLTEAFF. The DNA of the CDR3 is TGTGCCAGCAGCTTAGGTGGCAGGCTCACTGAAGCTTTCTTT. This chain joins TRBV11-2 and TRBJ1-1; D is uncertain. CDR1 is SGHAT, CDR2 FQNNGV, per germline. V gave up 1 base and J gave up 4 bases, with 10 bases separating them. This CDR3 is built from 14 residues.

The gene calls are TRBV5-4 and TRBJ1-2; a weak D match, TRBD1 (6 bases). The CDR3 runs to 15 residues. Germline V gene sequence: CDR1 SGHNT, CDR2 YYREEE (reference sequence). Trimming removed 4 bases at V and 8 bases at J, with 21 bases between. CDR3 nucleotides: TGTGCCAGCAGCCTCAAAGCCACAGGGCCCTGGGGCTACACCTTC. Its translation is CASSLKATGPWGYTF.

The count of this clone is one. The rearrangement joins TRBV3-1 (or the pseudogene TRBV3-2) to TRBJ1-2; D unresolved. The ends were cut back, 5 bases at V and 4 bases at J, with 17 bases in the middle. Per the germline V gene, CDR1 is LGHDT and CDR2 is YNNKEL (reference sequence). The CDR3 is 15 amino acids. The CDR3 reads CASSATGRVGYGYTF. As DNA, the CDR3 is TGTGCCAGCAGCGCCACTGGGAGGGTGGGCTATGGCTACACCTTC.

This rearrangement joins TRBV20-1 to TRBJ2-1, with TRBD1 matching over 10 bases. The CDR3 consists of 14 residues. With 3 bases clipped from V and 4 bases from J, the junction kept 3 bases outside the gene matches. The germline V gene encodes CDR1 DFQATT and CDR2 SNEGSKA (reference sequence). CDR3 DNA sequence: TGCAGTGCTAGTAGGACAGGGGGGTACAATGAGCAGTTCTTC. It codes for CSASRTGGYNEQFF.

The J gene is TRBJ1-5, the V gene TRBV29-1, with 10 bases fitting TRBD1. The CDR3 is made up of 18 amino acids. Germline CDR1 and CDR2: SQVTM and ANQGSEA. Trimming cost V 7 bases and J 5 bases; bases outside gene matches: 20. In DNA form, the CDR3 reads TGCAGCGAACAATCCCCTCGGGACAGGGGACCAGCGGATCAGCCCCAGCATTTT. It codes for CSEQSPRDRGPADQPQHF.

This chain connects TRBV15 to TRBJ2-7, with D unclear. Germline assignment: CDR1 LNHNV and CDR2 YYDKDF (reference sequence). Trimming left V 1 base short and J 0 bases short, with 13 bases between. This CDR3 region has 16 residues. CDR3 nucleotides: TGTGCCACCAGCAGAGGGTGGGCAGGTCCCTCCTACGAGCAGTACTTC. The encoded protein is CATSRGWAGPSYEQYF.

The chain links TRBV13 to TRBJ1-1; D uncertain. V lost 5 bases, J lost 3 bases, and 13 bases lay in between. Germline CDR1 reads PRHDT; CDR2 reads FYEKMQ (reference sequence). CDR3 length: 14 amino acids. Here the CDR3 reads CASSPGRRDTEAFF. CDR3 nucleotides: TGTGCCAGCAGCCCTGGGCGACGAGACACTGAAGCTTTCTTT.